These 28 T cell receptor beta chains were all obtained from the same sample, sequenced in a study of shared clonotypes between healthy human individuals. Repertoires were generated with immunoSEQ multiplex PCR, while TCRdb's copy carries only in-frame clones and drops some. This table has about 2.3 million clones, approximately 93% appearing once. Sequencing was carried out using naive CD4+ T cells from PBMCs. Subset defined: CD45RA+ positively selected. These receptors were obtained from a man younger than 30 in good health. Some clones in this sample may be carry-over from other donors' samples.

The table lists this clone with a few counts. The CDR3 DNA is TGTGCCAGCAGCGTAGGGGGCAGAGTTGTTAACCGGGAGCTGTTTTTT. It is translated as CASSVGGRVVNRELFF. The V and J genes are TRBV9 and TRBJ2-2; D may be TRBD1 (5 bases). This CDR3 has 16 residues. The V and J ends lost 0 bases and 9 bases respectively, with 18 bases between them. Germline-derived CDR1 and CDR2 are SGDLS and YYNGEE. The whole variable domain, filled in from reference TRBV9 and TRBJ2-2, reads DSGVTQTPKHLITATGQRVTLRCSPRSGDLSVYWYQQSLDQGLQFLIQYYNGEERAKGNILERFSAQQFPDLHSELNLSSLELGDSALYFCASSVGGRVVNRELFFGEGSRLTVL.

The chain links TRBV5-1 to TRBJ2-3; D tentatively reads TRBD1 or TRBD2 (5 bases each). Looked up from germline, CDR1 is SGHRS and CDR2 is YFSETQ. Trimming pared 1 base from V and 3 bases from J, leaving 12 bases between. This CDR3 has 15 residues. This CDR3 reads CASSLRDPGTDTQYF. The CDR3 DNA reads TGCGCCAGCAGCTTGCGGGACCCCGGGACAGATACGCAGTATTTT.

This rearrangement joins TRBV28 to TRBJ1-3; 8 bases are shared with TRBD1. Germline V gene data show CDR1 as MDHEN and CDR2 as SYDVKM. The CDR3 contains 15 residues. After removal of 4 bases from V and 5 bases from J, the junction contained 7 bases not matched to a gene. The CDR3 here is CASSSEGQERNTIYF. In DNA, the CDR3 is TGTGCCAGCAGTTCGGAGGGACAGGAGCGAAACACCATATATTTT.

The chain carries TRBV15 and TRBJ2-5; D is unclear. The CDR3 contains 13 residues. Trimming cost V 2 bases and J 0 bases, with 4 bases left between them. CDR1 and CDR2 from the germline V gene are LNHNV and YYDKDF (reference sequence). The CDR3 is CATSRKNQETQYF. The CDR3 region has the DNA TGTGCCACCAGCAGAAAAAACCAAGAGACCCAGTACTTC. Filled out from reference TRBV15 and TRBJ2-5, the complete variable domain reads DAMVIQNPRYQVTQFGKPVTLSCSQTLNHNVMYWYQQKSSQAPKLLFHYYDKDFNNEADTPDNFQSRRPNTSFCFLDIRSPGLGDTAMYLCATSRKNQETQYFGPGTRLLVL.

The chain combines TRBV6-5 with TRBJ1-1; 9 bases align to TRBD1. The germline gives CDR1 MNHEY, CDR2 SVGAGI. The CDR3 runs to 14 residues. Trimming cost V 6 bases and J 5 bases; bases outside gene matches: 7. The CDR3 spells CASRTQGARTEAFF. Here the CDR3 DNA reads TGTGCCAGCAGGACACAGGGGGCGCGGACTGAAGCTTTCTTT.

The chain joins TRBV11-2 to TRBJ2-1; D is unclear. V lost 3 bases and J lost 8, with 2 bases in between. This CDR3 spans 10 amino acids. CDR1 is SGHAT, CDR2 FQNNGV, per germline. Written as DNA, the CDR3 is TGTGCCAGCAGCTTTGATGAGCAGTTCTTC. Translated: CASSFDEQFF.

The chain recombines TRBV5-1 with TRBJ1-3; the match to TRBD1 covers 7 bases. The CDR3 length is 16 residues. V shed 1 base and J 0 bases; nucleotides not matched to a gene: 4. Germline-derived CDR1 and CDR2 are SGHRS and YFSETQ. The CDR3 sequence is CASSLSQGGSGNTIYF. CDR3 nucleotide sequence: TGCGCCAGCAGCTTGAGCCAGGGGGGCTCTGGAAACACCATATATTTT.

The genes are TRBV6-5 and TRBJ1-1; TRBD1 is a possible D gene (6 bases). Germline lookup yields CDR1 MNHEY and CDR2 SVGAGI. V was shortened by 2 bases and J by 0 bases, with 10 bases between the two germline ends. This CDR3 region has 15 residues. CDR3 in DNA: TGTGCCAGCAGTTACGCAACAGGGTTGAACACTGAAGCTTTCTTT. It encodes CASSYATGLNTEAFF.

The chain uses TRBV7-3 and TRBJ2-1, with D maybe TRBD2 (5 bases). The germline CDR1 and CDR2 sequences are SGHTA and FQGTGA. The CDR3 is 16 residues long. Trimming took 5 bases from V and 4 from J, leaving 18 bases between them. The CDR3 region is CASSLLGVSGYNEQFF. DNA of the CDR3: TGTGCCAGCAGCCTCCTGGGAGTGAGCGGATACAATGAGCAGTTCTTC.

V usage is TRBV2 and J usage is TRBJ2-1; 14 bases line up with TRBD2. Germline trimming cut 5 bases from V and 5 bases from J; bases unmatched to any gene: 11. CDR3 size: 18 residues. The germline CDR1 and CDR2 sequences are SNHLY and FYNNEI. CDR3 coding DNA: TGTGCCAGCAGTTTGGGGGGGACTAGCGGGAGTTTTAACAATGAGCAGTTCTTC. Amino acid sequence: CASSLGGTSGSFNNEQFF.

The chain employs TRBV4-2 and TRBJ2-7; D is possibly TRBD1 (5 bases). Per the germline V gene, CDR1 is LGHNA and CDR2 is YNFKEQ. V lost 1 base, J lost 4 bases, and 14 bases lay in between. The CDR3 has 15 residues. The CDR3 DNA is TGTGCCAGCAGCCAAGCTAGGGGCCCCTGGTACGAGCAGTACTTC. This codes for CASSQARGPWYEQYF.

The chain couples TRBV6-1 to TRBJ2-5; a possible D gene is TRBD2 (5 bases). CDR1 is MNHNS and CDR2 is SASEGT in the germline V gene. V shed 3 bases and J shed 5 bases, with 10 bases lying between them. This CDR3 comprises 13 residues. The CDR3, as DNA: TGTGCCAGCAGTGATTTAAGGAGGGAGACCCAGTACTTC. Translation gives CASSDLRRETQYF.

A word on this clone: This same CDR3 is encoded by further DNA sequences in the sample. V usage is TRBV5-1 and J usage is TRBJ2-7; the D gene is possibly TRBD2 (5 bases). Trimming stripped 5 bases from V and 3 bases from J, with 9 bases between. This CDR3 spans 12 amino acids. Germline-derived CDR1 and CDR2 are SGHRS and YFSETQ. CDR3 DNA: TGCGCCAGCAGTCCTGAGGGCTACGAGCAGTACTTC. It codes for CASSPEGYEQYF.

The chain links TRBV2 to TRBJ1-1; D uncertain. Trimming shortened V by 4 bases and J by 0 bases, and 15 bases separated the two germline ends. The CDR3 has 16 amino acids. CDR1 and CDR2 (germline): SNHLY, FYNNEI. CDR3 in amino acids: CASSGTIIYLNTEAFF. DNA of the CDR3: TGTGCCAGCAGTGGGACCATTATTTACCTGAACACTGAAGCTTTCTTT.

CDR3 sequence reads: CASSQGYYEQYF. The CDR3 DNA reads TGTGCCAGCAGCCAGGGATACTACGAGCAGTACTTC. This chain connects TRBV5-4 to TRBJ2-7; tentatively, D is TRBD1 (5 bases). The CDR3 sequence is 12 residues long. V lost 4 bases and J lost 3, with 8 bases in between. Germline V gives CDR1 SGHNT, CDR2 YYREEE (reference sequence).

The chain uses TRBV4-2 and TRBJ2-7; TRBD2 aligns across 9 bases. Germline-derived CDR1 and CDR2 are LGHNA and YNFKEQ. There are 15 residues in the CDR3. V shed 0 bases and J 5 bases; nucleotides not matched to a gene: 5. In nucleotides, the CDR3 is TGTGCCAGCAGCCAAGATCTCGGACTAGCGAACGAGCAGTACTTC. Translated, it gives CASSQDLGLANEQYF.

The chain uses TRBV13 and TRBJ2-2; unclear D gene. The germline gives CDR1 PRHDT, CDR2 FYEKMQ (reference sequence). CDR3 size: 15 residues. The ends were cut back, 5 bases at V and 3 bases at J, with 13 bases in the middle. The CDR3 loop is CASSLPGQYTGELFF. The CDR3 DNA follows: TGTGCCAGCAGCCTACCGGGTCAGTACACCGGGGAGCTGTTTTTT.

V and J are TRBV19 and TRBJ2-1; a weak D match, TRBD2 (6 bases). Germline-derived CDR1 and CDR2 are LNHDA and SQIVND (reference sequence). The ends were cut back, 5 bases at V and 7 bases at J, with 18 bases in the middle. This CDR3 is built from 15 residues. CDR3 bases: TGTGCCAGTAGTTCAACGAGACTAGGTAGGAATGAGCAGTTCTTC. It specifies CASSSTRLGRNEQFF.

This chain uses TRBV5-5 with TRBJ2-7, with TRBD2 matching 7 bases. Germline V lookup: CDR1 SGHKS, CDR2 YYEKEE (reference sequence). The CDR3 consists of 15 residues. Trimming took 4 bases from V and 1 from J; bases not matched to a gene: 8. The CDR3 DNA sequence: TGTGCCAGCAGCAAAGACCCGGGGGGATCCTACGAGCAGTACTTC. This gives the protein CASSKDPGGSYEQYF.

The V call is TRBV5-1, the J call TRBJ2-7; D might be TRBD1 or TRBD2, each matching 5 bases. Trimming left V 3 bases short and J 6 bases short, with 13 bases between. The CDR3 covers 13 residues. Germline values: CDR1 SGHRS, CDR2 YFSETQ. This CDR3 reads CASSYRDPTEQYF. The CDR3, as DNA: TGCGCCAGCAGCTACCGGGACCCCACCGAGCAGTACTTC.

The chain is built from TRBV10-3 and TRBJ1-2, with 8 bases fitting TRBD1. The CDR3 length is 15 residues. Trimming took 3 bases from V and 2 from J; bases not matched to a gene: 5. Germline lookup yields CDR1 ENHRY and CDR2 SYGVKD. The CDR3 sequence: CAISEFGQGNYGYTF. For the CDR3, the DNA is TGTGCCATCAGTGAATTCGGACAGGGCAACTATGGCTACACCTTC.

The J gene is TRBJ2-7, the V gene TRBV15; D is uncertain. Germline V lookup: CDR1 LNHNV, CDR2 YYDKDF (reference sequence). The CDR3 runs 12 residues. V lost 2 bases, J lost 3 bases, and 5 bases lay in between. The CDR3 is CATSRNRYEQYF. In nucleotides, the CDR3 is TGTGCCACCAGCAGAAACCGCTACGAGCAGTACTTC.

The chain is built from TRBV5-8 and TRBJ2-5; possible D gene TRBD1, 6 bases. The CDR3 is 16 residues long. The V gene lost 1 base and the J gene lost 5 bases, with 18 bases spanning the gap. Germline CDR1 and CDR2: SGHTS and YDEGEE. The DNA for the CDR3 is TGTGCCAGCAGCTTGCGTCAGGGGCGGACTGGGGAGACCCAGTACTTC. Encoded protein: CASSLRQGRTGETQYF.

CDR3 loop: CASSHTRDYNEQFF. CDR3 coding DNA: TGCGCCAGCAGCCATACCCGGGACTACAATGAGCAGTTCTTC. The V and J genes are TRBV4-3 and TRBJ2-1; a weak D match, TRBD2 (5 bases). Germline CDR1 LGHNA, CDR2 YSLEER. The CDR3 has 14 amino acids. Trimming stripped 3 bases from V and 3 bases from J, with 9 bases between.

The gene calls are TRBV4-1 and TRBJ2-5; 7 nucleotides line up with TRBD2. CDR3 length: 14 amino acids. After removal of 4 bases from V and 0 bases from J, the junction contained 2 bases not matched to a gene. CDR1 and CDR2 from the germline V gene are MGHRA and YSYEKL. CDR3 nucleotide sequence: TGCGCCAGCAGCCGAAGCGGGAACCAAGAGACCCAGTACTTC. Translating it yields CASSRSGNQETQYF.

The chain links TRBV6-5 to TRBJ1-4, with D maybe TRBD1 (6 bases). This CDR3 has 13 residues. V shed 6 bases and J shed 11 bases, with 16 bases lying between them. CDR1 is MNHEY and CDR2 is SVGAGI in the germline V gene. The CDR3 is CASRGRQDSKLFF. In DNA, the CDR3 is TGTGCCAGCAGGGGACGACAGGATAGTAAACTGTTTTTT.

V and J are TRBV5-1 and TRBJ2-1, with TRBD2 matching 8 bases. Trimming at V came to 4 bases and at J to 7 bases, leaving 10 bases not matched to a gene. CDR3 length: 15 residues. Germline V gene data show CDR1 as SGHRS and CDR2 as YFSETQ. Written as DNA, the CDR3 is TGCGCCAGCAGCCTGGCTAGCGGGCGTCTTAATGAGCAGTTCTTC. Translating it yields CASSLASGRLNEQFF.

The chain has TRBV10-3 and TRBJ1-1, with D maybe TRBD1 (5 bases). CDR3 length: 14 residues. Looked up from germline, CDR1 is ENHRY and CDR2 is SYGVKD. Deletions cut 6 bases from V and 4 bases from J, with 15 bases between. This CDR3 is CAISREGGGTEAFF. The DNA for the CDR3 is TGTGCCATCAGCCGGGAGGGCGGGGGCACTGAAGCTTTCTTT.